This TCR beta chain is from a study of CD8 T cells in ankylosing spondylitis. Regarding the study as a whole: Ankylosing spondylitis blood appeared to carry a characteristic TCR beta motif of several highly homologous variants. The disease-linked clones had a CD8+ phenotype and low blood frequencies. Both synovial fluid and blood in reactive arthritis had previously been reported to carry some motif variants.

This clonotype was detected many times. Its specificity is unknown. For TCR beta, libraries came from quantitative 5'-RACE with molecular barcodes. One entry per CDR3 protein, called by TCRdb with MiXCR from the 5' RACE reads. The table includes roughly 700,000 distinct CDR3 sequences, over 15% detected once. Input material: blood, either unsorted or a sorted T cell fraction (not recorded which). The clonotype comes from a male donor with ankylosing spondylitis.

The CDR3 spells CASSLKYSNTGELFF. For the CDR3, the DNA is TGCGCCAGCAGCTTGAAGTATTCGAACACCGGGGAGCTGTTTTTT. V usage is TRBV5-1 and J usage is TRBJ2-2; the D is unclear. The germline V gene has CDR1 SGHRS and CDR2 YFSETQ. The CDR3 sequence is 15 residues long. V lost 1 base and J lost 0, with 7 bases in between.